The 15 T cell receptor beta chains reported below all come from one sample, sequenced in a study of shared clonotypes between healthy human individuals (dated by TCRdb to about 2020). Library generation was performed with the immunoSEQ multiplex PCR assay. In its TCRdb copy, this immuneACCESS table keeps in-frame sequences only and misses some clones. Where compared with another copy, unresolved V genes explain less than half of these, and the others have no known cause. The sample data list roughly 1.5 million clones, and 95% to 99% of these were observed just once. The top ten clonotypes cover 0.4% to 0.55% of the sample. The specimen sequenced was naive CD4+ T cells sorted from blood. The label giving this sample's cell subset or site can be read as: CD45RA+ positively selected. These receptors originate from a young man in good health.

The genes are TRBV27 and TRBJ1-1; D gene ambiguous. This CDR3 has 17 residues. Per the germline V gene, CDR1 is MNHEY and CDR2 is SMNVEV (reference sequence). Trimming cost V 3 bases and J 6 bases, with 23 bases left between them. The CDR3 DNA reads as TGTGCCAGCAGTTTCCTTACCCTCGTCGAACGAGGGCCTGAAGCTTTCTTT. Translating gives CASSFLTLVERGPEAFF.

This chain links TRBV15 with TRBJ1-1, with unresolved D. The CDR3 spans 15 residues. Germline V CDR1 and CDR2: LNHNV, YYDKDF (reference sequence). Trimming stripped 2 bases from V and 0 bases from J, with 10 bases between. CDR3 DNA: TGTGCCACCAGCAGAATGGAGGGTCTGAACACTGAAGCTTTCTTT. It encodes CATSRMEGLNTEAFF.

The chain recombines TRBV5-6 with TRBJ2-1; possibly TRBD1 for D (6 bases). Trimming removed 2 bases from V and 3 bases from J, with 12 bases in between. CDR3 size: 15 residues. Germline loops: CDR1 SGHDT, CDR2 YYEEEE. The CDR3 region has the DNA TGTGCCAGCAGCTTCCGGGACAACCGCTACAATGAGCAGTTCTTC. This sequence encodes CASSFRDNRYNEQFF.

This sequence joins TRBV11-2 and TRBJ1-1; D is perhaps TRBD1 (5 bases). V was cut by 7 bases and J by 1 base, with 13 bases left in between. The CDR3 spans 14 residues. CDR1 is SGHAT and CDR2 is FQNNGV in the germline V gene. The DNA for the CDR3 is TGTGCCAGCAATTGGGGGTTGGGGAACACTGAAGCTTTCTTT. It translates to CASNWGLGNTEAFF.

The V and J genes are TRBV6-1 and TRBJ1-5, with D unclear. This CDR3 contains 12 residues. Germline CDR1 reads MNHNS; CDR2 reads SASEGT. V dropped 8 bases and J dropped 9 bases, with 14 bases sitting between them. The CDR3 reads CASGDSRPPQHF. In DNA, the CDR3 is TGTGCCAGCGGCGATTCTCGCCCGCCCCAGCATTTT.

The V and J genes are TRBV5-6 and TRBJ1-1, with 7 bases fitting TRBD1. After removal of 4 bases from V and 2 bases from J, the junction contained 8 bases not matched to a gene. The germline V gene encodes CDR1 SGHDT and CDR2 YYEEEE. There are 15 residues in the CDR3. The CDR3 here is CASSGQAGVNTEAFF. The CDR3 DNA reads as TGTGCCAGCAGCGGACAGGCGGGGGTAAACACTGAAGCTTTCTTT.

This clone occurred once. The rearrangement links TRBV5-6 to TRBJ2-1; tentative D call: TRBD1 (5 bases). Per germline, CDR1 SGHDT and CDR2 YYEEEE. This CDR3 is built from 16 residues. V was clipped by 0 bases and J by 4 bases, with 14 bases between them. In nucleotides, the CDR3 is TGTGCCAGCAGCTTGGCCTCAGGGATTAAGTACAATGAGCAGTTCTTC. This encodes CASSLASGIKYNEQFF.

This clone has just one count. The chain recombines TRBV7-6 with TRBJ1-1; D uncertain. The CDR3 is 17 amino acids. Germline V gene sequence: CDR1 SGHVS, CDR2 FNYEAQ. V lost 2 bases and J 1 base, leaving 17 bases between the germline ends. CDR3: CASSLYPGRGGNTEAFF. CDR3 DNA: TGTGCCAGCAGCTTATACCCCGGGCGGGGAGGGAACACTGAAGCTTTCTTT.

The chain couples TRBV11-2 to TRBJ2-1, with 8 bases identical to TRBD2. V trimming: 8 bases; J trimming: 1 base; junction bases outside the gene matches: 7. The germline CDR1 and CDR2 sequences are SGHAT and FQNNGV. The CDR3 runs 15 residues. In DNA form, the CDR3 reads TGTGCCAGCCTGACTAGCGCGACGTCCTACAATGAGCAGTTCTTC. This sequence encodes CASLTSATSYNEQFF.

For this clone: Other DNA sequences in the same sample also yield this CDR3. J is TRBJ2-3 and V is TRBV18, with 7 bases aligning to TRBD2. The CDR3 runs to 15 residues. Germline V gene sequence: CDR1 KGHSH, CDR2 LQKENI. V trimming: 0 bases; J trimming: 2 bases; junction bases outside the gene matches: 2. The CDR3: CASSPPGGFTDTQYF. CDR3 nucleotide sequence: TGTGCCAGCTCACCACCGGGAGGGTTCACAGATACGCAGTATTTT.

This chain links TRBV30 with TRBJ1-2; the match to TRBD1 covers 7 bases. J gave up 4 bases and V 3 bases, and 5 bases lay outside the gene matches. Germline CDR1 and CDR2: GTSNPN and SVGIG (reference sequence). The CDR3 length is 13 residues. The CDR3 loop reads CAWSGQEFYGYTF. Here the CDR3 DNA reads TGTGCCTGGAGCGGACAGGAATTCTATGGCTACACCTTC. Supplemented by reference TRBV30 and TRBJ1-2, the full variable domain reads SQTIHQWPATLVQPVGSPLSLECTVEGTSNPNLYWYRQAAGRGLQLLFYSVGIGQISSEVPQNLSASRPQDRQFILSSKKLLLSDSGFYLCAWSGQEFYGYTFGSGTRLTVV.

This CDR3 is CASSSSFAGEQFF. CDR3 coding DNA: TGCGCCAGCAGCTCCTCCTTTGCTGGTGAGCAGTTCTTC. The V and J genes are TRBV5-1 and TRBJ2-1, with no clear D. The CDR3 contains 13 residues. Germline V gene sequence: CDR1 SGHRS, CDR2 YFSETQ. V lost 3 bases and J 9 bases, leaving 13 bases between the germline ends.

The chain recombines TRBV29-1 with TRBJ2-1; TRBD2 agrees at 13 bases. CDR1 and CDR2 (germline): SQVTM, ANQGSEA. The junction had 6 bases not matched to a gene; V was cut back by 7 bases and J by 12 bases. The length of the CDR3 is 12 residues. CDR3 in DNA: TGCAGCGCAACTAGCGGGAGGGTCTCGCAGTTCTTC. Translating gives CSATSGRVSQFF.

J is TRBJ2-3 and V is TRBV9; D is perhaps TRBD2 (5 bases). V lost 1 base and J 8 bases, leaving 11 bases between the germline ends. In germline, CDR1 is SGDLS, CDR2 YYNGEE. There are 13 residues in the CDR3. Here the CDR3 reads CASSVTAAGTQYF. CDR3 sequence (DNA): TGTGCCAGCAGCGTAACCGCGGCGGGTACGCAGTATTTT.

This clone was seen only once. The CDR3 coding sequence is TGTGCCAGCAGCTTAGCTGGCCTTACTAGCGGGAGGGCACGAGAGCAGTTCTTC. Its translation is CASSLAGLTSGRAREQFF. The chain has TRBV7-8 and TRBJ2-1; TRBD2 agrees at 13 bases. Losses at the gene ends were 0 bases for V and 10 bases for J; bases not matched to a gene: 12. The CDR3 consists of 18 residues. Germline loops: CDR1 SGHVS, CDR2 FQNEAQ.